This T cell receptor (beta chain) is from a study of response to subunit inactivated influenza vaccine (dated by TCRdb to the late 2010s). Turning to the overall study: Deep quantitative T cell receptor repertoire profiling was used in the study to track responses to a trivalent subunit inactivated influenza vaccine.

On the study overall, not on this receptor specifically: The authors suggested that each seasonal influenza vaccination may recruit only a limited number of new T cells.

Trimming takes 4 bases off V and 4 bases off J; junction bases not matched to a gene: 6. The CDR3 covers 14 residues, taking in both the cysteine and the phenylalanine. The retained sequence is limited to the CDR3, 42 bases, with the frame set at the first base. As encoded in the germline V gene, CDR1 is SGHDN while CDR2 is FVKESK. The library was generated by RT-PCR. Sequenced on an Illumina HiSeq 2500. Clones were called with MiXCR by TCRdb after fastp trimmed the public reads at Q25, and only in-frame beta chains were retained. CDR3 protein sequences are deduplicated, and each keeps its most common genes and DNA. Within this sample are approximately 700,000 distinct CDR3 sequences, with more than 15% of them counted one time only. Together, the top ten hold around 10% of the sample. The sample holds a few counts of this clonotype. What this receptor recognizes is not known. Base qualities were left out, and no much larger clone turns up one base away.

This sequence originates from a man aged 50 or older who received an inactivated influenza vaccine. Donor details come from another sample of the same person, matched by shared clones. The V and J genes are TRBV14 and TRBJ2-7; 8 central bases correspond to TRBD1. This specimen was PBMCs from blood, taken 12 days after vaccination. The CDR3 in this case is CASSPRTGWYEQYF. DNA sequence: TGTGCCAGCAGCCCTCGGACAGGGTGGTACGAGCAGTACTTC.